Listed below are T cell receptor beta chains from one sample, sequenced in a study of T-cell reconstitution after alpha-beta-depleted transplantation in children. Using its own MiXCR run on the PCR reads, TCRdb lists one record per CDR3 protein. This repertoire shows 190,000 or so distinct CDR3 sequences, approximately 7% found once; its top ten account for 3%. Sequencing was performed on PBMCs from the stem cell graft donor, taken from the stem cell graft. The receptors originated from a human donor who donated a stem cell graft to a child with Wiskott-Aldrich syndrome. Both conserved end residues are part of each CDR3. D genes are given only for firm matches. Not every row has a clone size; where given, it reads once, few, many or a size class.

V	J	D	size	CDR3	DNA
TRBV20-1	TRBJ2-5	.	many	CRGGFGETQYF	TGCAGGGGCGGGTTCGGGGAGACCCAGTACTTC
TRBV14	TRBJ2-1	TRBD2	.	CASSHGGTSGSNEQFF	TGTGCCAGCAGCCACGGAGGGACTAGCGGGAGCAATGAGCAGTTCTTC
TRBV27	TRBJ1-2	.	.	CASSLTWTHRTYGYTF	TGTGCCAGCAGTTTGACATGGACACACCGTACTTATGGCTACACCTTC
TRBV15	TRBJ2-7	.	.	CATSGHYEQYF	TGTGCCACCAGCGGACACTACGAGCAGTACTTC
TRBV12-3/TRBV12-4	TRBJ1-4	.	many	CASSVTGALKKLFF	TGTGCCAGCAGTGTTACGGGGGCGCTGAAAAAACTGTTTTTT
TRBV9	TRBJ1-1	TRBD1	.	CASSPDRRLNTEAFF	TGTGCCAGCAGCCCGGACAGGAGATTGAACACTGAAGCTTTCTTT
TRBV7-2	TRBJ1-1	.	.	CASSLRVGSGTEAFF	TGTGCCAGCAGCTTACGTGTCGGGTCAGGTACTGAAGCTTTCTTT
TRBV5-1	TRBJ2-1	TRBD2	many	CASSLGAGEGYNEQFF	TGCGCCAGCAGCTTAGGAGCGGGAGAGGGGTACAATGAGCAGTTCTTC
TRBV18	TRBJ2-5	TRBD2	many	CASSPTSGGTLRGTQYF	TGTGCCAGCTCACCGACTAGCGGGGGCACCCTGAGGGGGACCCAGTACTTC
TRBV12-3/TRBV12-4	TRBJ1-1	TRBD1	few	CASSLETGVEGKTEAFF	TGTGCCAGCAGTTTAGAAACAGGGGTAGAGGGAAAAACTGAAGCTTTCTTT
TRBV27	TRBJ2-4	TRBD1	few	CASSLTGVAKNIQYF	TGTGCCAGCAGCCTAACAGGGGTAGCCAAAAACATTCAGTACTTC
TRBV7-9	TRBJ1-1	.	many	CASSLGSANIAFF	TGTGCCAGCAGCTTAGGGTCCGCGAATATAGCTTTCTTT
TRBV20-1	TRBJ2-1	TRBD2	.	CSARDRVLAGAGEQFF	TGCAGTGCTAGAGATAGGGTCCTGGCGGGAGCGGGGGAGCAGTTCTTC
TRBV7-2	TRBJ2-1	TRBD2	many	CASSLLAGTYNEQFF	TGTGCCAGCAGCCTCCTAGCGGGAACCTACAATGAGCAGTTCTTC
TRBV6-1	TRBJ2-5	TRBD1	.	CASSAGGQGAWETQYF	TGTGCCAGCAGTGCTGGAGGACAGGGGGCTTGGGAGACCCAGTACTTC
TRBV6-6	TRBJ2-1	.	many	CASSPNYNEQFF	TGTGCCAGCAGTCCCAACTACAATGAGCAGTTCTTC
TRBV12-3/TRBV12-4	TRBJ1-3	.	many	CASSHKGSTGNTIYF	TGTGCCAGCAGTCATAAGGGGTCTACTGGAAACACCATATATTTT
TRBV7-9	TRBJ2-4	.	many	CASSLFLDNLAKNIQYF	TGTGCCAGCAGCTTATTTTTAGACAACCTAGCCAAAAACATTCAGTACTTC
TRBV15	TRBJ1-4	.	many	CATSREGSLSEKLFF	TGTGCCACCAGCAGAGAGGGCTCCCTTAGCGAAAAACTGTTTTTT
TRBV6-5	TRBJ2-2	.	many	CASSYSQAQNGELFF	TGTGCCAGCAGTTACTCGCAGGCCCAAAACGGGGAGCTGTTTTTT
TRBV29-1	TRBJ2-3	TRBD2	many	CSVLTSGAMDTQYF	TGCAGCGTGCTGACTAGCGGGGCCATGGATACGCAGTATTTT
TRBV5-5	TRBJ2-1	.	many	CASSSYARDNEQFF	TGTGCCAGCAGCTCCTACGCTAGAGACAATGAGCAGTTCTTC
TRBV20-1	TRBJ2-3	TRBD2	many	CSAPRGGARPTQYF	TGCAGTGCTCCCCGCGGGGGGGCCAGACCAACGCAGTATTTT
TRBV10-3	TRBJ1-1	.	many	CAIKGNTEAFF	TGTGCCATCAAAGGGAACACTGAAGCTTTCTTT
TRBV5-1	TRBJ2-7	.	many	CASSLTAGEQYF	TGCGCCAGCAGCTTGACAGCGGGCGAGCAGTACTTC
TRBV6-2/TRBV6-3	TRBJ1-5	.	many	CASSYSVTQPQHF	TGTGCCAGCAGTTACTCCGTGACCCAGCCCCAGCATTTT
TRBV20-1	TRBJ1-4	TRBD1	.	CSARDSLNEKLFF	TGCAGTGCCCGGGACAGTTTAAATGAAAAACTGTTTTTT
TRBV5-6	TRBJ2-1	TRBD1	few	CASSLGPFGQGSNEQFF	TGTGCCAGCAGCTTGGGTCCGTTCGGACAGGGGAGCAATGAGCAGTTCTTC
TRBV7-6	TRBJ2-7	TRBD1	.	CASSLGTGGVEQYF	TGTGCCAGCAGCTTAGGGACAGGGGGTGTAGAGCAGTACTTC